This T cell receptor (beta chain) was obtained from a study of T cell responses to AZD1222 COVID-19 vaccine (dated by TCRdb to about 2021). Study-wide context: AZD1222 recipients with second doses at about 4 weeks or about 12 weeks were pooled, because spike-specific TCR depth and breadth did not differ between schedules. TCR sequencing was performed for approximately 240 trial participants, of whom approximately 200 were given two doses of AZD1222 and some 26 were given two doses of MenACWY control vaccine. Trial participants were enrolled by age into subgroups of 18-55, 56-69 and 70-plus years, and about 150, 27 and 61 TCR-sequenced participants, respectively, were included in these subgroups. Study-wide conclusions, independent of this receptor: The whole spike protein was spanned by vaccine-associated CD4 TCRs, and dominant responses were seen in regions 160-218 and 743-854. In the small 56-69-year group, the increase in depth fell short of significance, most likely because of low power. Because no samples from the day 14 peak response were available, repertoires could be characterized only after the peak T cell response. After two AZD1222 doses, spike-specific TCR breadth and depth were significantly higher than at day 0 and than in MenACWY recipients. Conclusions about previously exposed vaccinees were limited because only six AZD1222 recipients were SARS-CoV-2 seropositive at baseline. Most participants were white British and females outnumbered males, and the authors suggested that clonal diversity may have been underestimated. Epitopes outside the regions mutated in the B.1.351 and B.1.1.7 variants were reportedly recognized by nearly half of the unique spike-specific TCRs.

The CDR3 regions of human TCRbeta chains were analyzed by immunosequencing. In the authors' own workflow: Repertoire TCRs were matched against a reference library of SARS-CoV-2-specific TCRs generated with the MIRA antigen-specificity platform. Breadth meant the fraction of unique TCRs that were SARS-CoV-2-associated, whereas depth meant the fraction of total T cells that were SARS-CoV-2-associated. Using the MIRA data, each spike-specific TCR was mapped to the spike region that the TCR reacts to and placed in a CD4 or CD8 class. Log10-transformed breadth and depth values were compared by one-way ANOVA with Sidak's multiple comparisons tests. In its TCRdb copy, this immuneACCESS table keeps in-frame sequences only and misses some clones. Where compared with another copy, unresolved V genes explain less than half of these, and the others have no known cause. V and J calls and clone size are given by that table; D and trimming were obtained from the DNA. This sample gives 95,000 to 110,000 clones in total; 75% to 90% of them show up just once. The ten most abundant clones make up approximately 18% of the sample.

The germline V gene encodes CDR1 MNHEY and CDR2 SVGAGI. The junction carries 9 bases between V and J, which are trimmed by 2 bases and 2 bases respectively. The cysteine opens and the phenylalanine closes a CDR3 of 15 amino acids. Only CDR3 DNA remains: 45 bases, in frame from the first base. Turning to this clone: Its antigen is currently not known. No qualities accompany the bases; no much larger clone lies one base away.

Reading the label with the study, this specimen's time point is: baseline before first vaccination. Samples from vaccinated people were obtained from the UK trials COV001 and COV002, which included a single-blind randomized controlled phase 2/3 trial of AZD1222 (ChAdOx1 nCoV-19) in healthy adults. For TCRbeta chain sequencing, PBMC samples were collected from trial participants at day 0 and at day 28 after the second dose. The sequence derives from an adult in good health. The V gene is TRBV6-5 and the J gene is TRBJ2-2, with the D gene not confidently named. This material consisted of peripheral blood, taken on day 0 of AZD1222 vaccination. The nucleotide sequence is given as TGTGCCAGCAGTTACAGGACGGTAAACACCGGGGAGCTGTTTTTT. It translates as CASSYRTVNTGELFF.